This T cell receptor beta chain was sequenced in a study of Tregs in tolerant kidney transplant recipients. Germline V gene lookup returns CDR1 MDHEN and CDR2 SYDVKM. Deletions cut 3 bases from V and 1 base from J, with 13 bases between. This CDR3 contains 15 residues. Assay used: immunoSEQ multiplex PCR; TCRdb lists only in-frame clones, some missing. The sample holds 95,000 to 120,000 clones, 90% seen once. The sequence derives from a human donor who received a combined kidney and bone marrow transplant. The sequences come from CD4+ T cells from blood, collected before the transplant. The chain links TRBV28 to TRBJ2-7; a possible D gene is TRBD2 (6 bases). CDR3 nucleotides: TGTGCCAGCAGTTTCCCGGGACTGATGTCCTACGAGCAGTACTTC. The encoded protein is CASSFPGLMSYEQYF.